This record concerns one TCR beta chain sequence. Its antigen is currently unknown. Amplification yielded TCR beta CDR3 regions, with RNA transcripts as the source. The HTBI primer set served for first-round RT-PCR of the TCR CDR3. In TCRdb, the multiplex PCR reads were re-called with MiXCR into one record per CDR3 protein. The data show around 450,000 distinct CDR3 sequences, around 15% seen once. This entry belongs to a study of T cells in Graves' hyperthyroidism and ophthalmopathy. V lost 2 bases, J lost 0 bases, and 10 bases lay in between. This CDR3 has 14 amino acids. Germline assignment: CDR1 SQVTM and CDR2 ANQGSEA. Whole-study findings and limits: Also found in blood were most expanded thyroid clonotypes above 0.001.

Sequences were obtained from blood. The receptor was derived from a woman aged 18-29 years with Graves' hyperthyroidism. V gene TRBV29-1 combines with J gene TRBJ1-1, with D perhaps matching TRBD1 (5 bases). The CDR3 DNA reads as TGCAGCGTTGAAAGGCGACAGATGAACACTGAAGCTTTCTTT. This codes for CSVERRQMNTEAFF.